The 17 T cell receptor beta chains given below trace back to one sample, sequenced in a study of glioma-infiltrating T cells after dendritic cell vaccination. This table comes from immunoSEQ multiplex PCR, and its TCRdb copy is limited to in-frame clones, with some not included. The sample consists of 20,000 or so clones, over 85% of them appearing once. As to time point: after dendritic cell vaccination, including at tumor progression/relapse. The sequencing used blood, collected after dendritic cell vaccination. Every receptor here comes from a human donor with glioblastoma.

V is TRBV29-1 and J is TRBJ2-5; the match to TRBD1 covers 9 bases. The CDR3 length is 14 residues. The V and J ends lost 6 bases and 4 bases, in that order; junction bases with no gene match: 9. Per the germline V gene, CDR1 is SQVTM and CDR2 is ANQGSEA. CDR3 residues: CSVYRGRLGETQYF. The DNA for the CDR3 is TGCAGCGTATACAGGGGGCGCCTTGGAGAGACCCAGTACTTC.

This chain joins TRBV2 and TRBJ2-1; unclear D gene. The ends were cut back, 3 bases at V and 8 bases at J, with 17 bases in the middle. Germline V gene sequence: CDR1 SNHLY, CDR2 FYNNEI. The CDR3 totals 15 residues. The CDR3 nucleotides are TGTGCCAGCAGTGATTCCAGACTGGCGCTCTATGAGCAGTTCTTC. It codes for CASSDSRLALYEQFF.

As DNA, the CDR3 is TGTGCCACAAAAACAGGGTCGACCGGGGAGCTGTTTTTT. This gives the protein CATKTGSTGELFF. This chain joins TRBV25-1 and TRBJ2-2, with a tentative D call TRBD1 (6 bases). Germline V gene lookup returns CDR1 MGHDK and CDR2 SYGVNS. The CDR3 totals 13 residues. V lost 10 bases, J lost 5 bases, and 14 bases lay in between.

Notes on this clone: Sequence at one end of the junction differs from germline and may be a read error. The same CDR3 also results from other DNA sequences found in this sample. The chain employs TRBV4-1 and TRBJ1-6; D is undetermined. From germline, CDR1 is MGHRA and CDR2 YSYEKL. The CDR3 sequence is 18 residues long. CDR3 nucleotides: TGCGCCAGCAGCCAAAACCCTCGAGCGGCTGCATATAATTCCCCCCTCCACTTT. Translated: CASSQNPRAAAYNSPLHF.

The chain has TRBV4-1 and TRBJ1-2; 8 nucleotides align to TRBD1. Germline V gives CDR1 MGHRA, CDR2 YSYEKL. The CDR3 has 14 residues. V lost 3 bases and J lost 4; bases outside the gene matches: 4. The CDR3: CASSHLGQAYGYTF. CDR3 sequence (DNA): TGCGCCAGCAGCCACCTGGGACAGGCCTATGGCTACACCTTC.

This clone was seen just once. The junction and the germline gene differ at one end; a read error may be behind it. Within the sample, other DNA sequences also encode this same CDR3. V gene TRBV23-1 combines with J gene TRBJ1-6; no clear D. TRBV23-1 is identified as an open reading frame with a role that is uncertain. This CDR3 is 17 amino acids long. CDR3 residues: CASRAFWTTSYNSPLHF. In nucleotides, the CDR3 is TGCGCCAGCCGGGCATTCTGGACTACCTCCTATAATTCCCCCCTCCACTTT.

The sample holds one count of this clone. V and J are TRBV11-2 and TRBJ2-5; 8 positions match TRBD1. Matching the DNA end better, TRBJ2-7 makes the J call doubtful. Germline V gene sequence: CDR1 SGHAT, CDR2 FQNNGV. The CDR3 runs to 15 residues. CDR3 nucleotides: TGTGCCAGCAGCTTAGCATTCCAGGGGGCATACGAGCAGTACTTC. It codes for CASSLAFQGAYEQYF.

This clone was detected only once. The V call is TRBV2, the J call TRBJ1-1, with D unresolved. Trimming stripped 3 bases from V and 1 base from J, with 9 bases between. CDR1 SNHLY and CDR2 FYNNEI come from the germline V gene. The CDR3 has 14 residues. Here the CDR3 DNA reads TGTGCCAGCAGTGAGTTGCGAGGGAACACTGAAGCTTTCTTT. Encoded protein: CASSELRGNTEAFF.

The chain combines TRBV27 with TRBJ2-1, with 7 bases identical to TRBD1. Germline values: CDR1 MNHEY, CDR2 SMNVEV (reference sequence). The junction had 5 bases not matched to a gene; V was cut back by 5 bases and J by 4 bases. The CDR3 loop spans 14 amino acids. Here the CDR3 reads CASSVTGNYNEQFF. The CDR3 coding sequence is TGTGCCAGCAGTGTGACAGGGAATTACAATGAGCAGTTCTTC.

The V and J genes are TRBV7-2 and TRBJ2-5; a possible D gene is TRBD2 (7 bases). Germline lookup yields CDR1 SGHTA and CDR2 FQGNSA. With 4 bases removed from V and 2 bases from J, the gap between germline ends came to 17 bases. The CDR3 length is 16 residues. DNA for the CDR3: TGTGCCAGCAGCTCTGCTCCGAGGGGGGGACAAGAGACCCAGTACTTC. Translated: CASSSAPRGGQETQYF.

The chain couples TRBV6-6 to TRBJ1-1; 8 bases agree with TRBD1. This CDR3 has 13 residues. Per the germline V gene, CDR1 is MNHNY and CDR2 is SVGAGI (reference sequence). The ends lost 7 bases at V and 4 bases at J; junction bases unmatched: 5. The CDR3 here is CASKAQGGTEAFF. The DNA of the CDR3 is TGTGCCAGCAAGGCACAGGGGGGCACTGAAGCTTTCTTT.

V gene TRBV7-6 combines with J gene TRBJ2-7; possibly TRBD1 for D (5 bases). CDR3 length equals 13 residues. Trimming stripped 0 bases from V and 2 bases from J, with 5 bases between. Germline loops: CDR1 SGHVS, CDR2 FNYEAQ. The CDR3 region has the DNA TGTGCCAGCAGCTTAGCAGGGGCCTACGAGCAGTACTTC. Amino acid sequence: CASSLAGAYEQYF. The complete variable domain, with remaining parts taken from reference TRBV7-6 and TRBJ2-7, reads GAGVSQSPRYKVTKRGQDVALRCDPISGHVSLYWYRQALGQGPEFLTYFNYEAQQDKSGLPNDRFSAERPEGSISTLTIQRTEQRDSAMYRCASSLAGAYEQYFGPGTRLTVT.

The rearrangement links TRBV2 to TRBJ2-5; D remains ambiguous. V lost 2 bases, J lost 0 bases, and 4 bases lay in between. The CDR3 runs 13 residues. Germline assignment: CDR1 SNHLY and CDR2 FYNNEI. For the CDR3, the DNA is TGTGCCAGCAGTGAACAGTACCAAGAGACCCAGTACTTC. Encoded protein: CASSEQYQETQYF.

The rearrangement links TRBV6-5 to TRBJ2-2, with D unresolved. V lost 2 bases, J lost 4 bases, and 8 bases lay in between. CDR3 size: 14 residues. Germline V gives CDR1 MNHEY, CDR2 SVGAGI. CDR3 protein: CASSYLGFTGELFF. Written as DNA, the CDR3 is TGTGCCAGCAGTTACCTCGGGTTCACCGGGGAGCTGTTTTTT.

The chain joins TRBV2 to TRBJ2-7, with TRBD1 identical over 9 bases. CDR1 and CDR2 from the germline V gene are SNHLY and FYNNEI. This CDR3 is 15 amino acids long. V was pared by 2 bases and J by 0 bases, with 2 bases of the junction left unmatched. This chain's CDR3 is CASSEHRGRSYEQYF. The CDR3, as DNA: TGTGCCAGCAGTGAACACAGGGGGCGCTCCTACGAGCAGTACTTC.

The count of this clone is one. The rearrangement joins TRBV7-8 to TRBJ1-6; 8 nucleotides align to TRBD1. With 6 bases clipped from V and 12 bases from J, the junction kept 13 bases outside the gene matches. The germline gives CDR1 SGHVS, CDR2 FQNEAQ. The CDR3 loop spans 15 amino acids. CDR3 sequence: CASRRGQALSGPLHF. CDR3 sequence (DNA): TGTGCCAGCAGACGGGGACAGGCCCTAAGCGGACCCCTCCACTTT.

This clone has only a few counts. The rearrangement joins TRBV19 to TRBJ1-2, with 7 bases matching TRBD1. Germline V gene lookup returns CDR1 LNHDA and CDR2 SQIVND (reference sequence). The CDR3 is made up of 15 amino acids. The trim removed 6 bases at V and 3 bases at J, leaving 10 bases unmatched. CDR3 nucleotides: TGTGCCAGTAGGAGAGCAGGGGGGTTCGACTATGGCTACACCTTC. It codes for CASRRAGGFDYGYTF. Variable domain in full (rest from reference TRBV19 and TRBJ1-2): DGGITQSPKYLFRKEGQNVTLSCEQNLNHDAMYWYRQDPGQGLRLIYYSQIVNDFQKGDIAEGYSVSREKKESFPLTVTSAQKNPTAFYLCASRRAGGFDYGYTFGSGTRLTVV.